These 31 T cell receptor beta chains originate from one sample sequenced in a study of shared clonotypes between healthy human individuals. Positively selected for CCR7, the CD45RO-negative cells used as naive CD8 cells excluded terminally differentiated effector memory CD45RA+ cells. TCRdb's copy holds only in-frame clones and misses some; the assay was immunoSEQ multiplex PCR. The sample includes some 2.1 million clones, approximately 92% of them seen just once. Sequencing was done on a sample of naive CD8+ T cells from PBMCs. The source is a man aged 18 to 30 in good health. Some clones in this sample may be carry-over from other donors' samples.

This chain's CDR3 is CSVEWVIAGGSGEQFF. CDR3 in DNA: TGCAGCGTTGAATGGGTTATCGCGGGAGGAAGTGGTGAGCAGTTCTTC. The chain recombines TRBV29-1 with TRBJ2-1; 8 nucleotides agree with TRBD2. The germline V gene has CDR1 SQVTM and CDR2 ANQGSEA. J was trimmed by 9 bases and V by 2 bases; bases with no gene match: 15. This CDR3 is built from 16 residues.

The chain employs TRBV7-9 and TRBJ1-2; D gene unclear. Looked up from germline, CDR1 is SEHNR and CDR2 is FQNEAQ (reference sequence). The CDR3 extends over 17 amino acids. Trimming took 5 bases from V and 4 from J, leaving 23 bases between them. CDR3 sequence reads: CASSPAEARLPFYGYTF. The CDR3 DNA reads as TGTGCCAGCAGCCCAGCAGAGGCCCGACTCCCTTTCTATGGCTACACCTTC.

In this sample, this clone turned up once. The J gene is TRBJ2-7, the V gene TRBV27; 12 bases map to TRBD1. V was clipped by 4 bases and J by 5 bases; unmatched bases: 3. The CDR3 consists of 14 residues. Germline V gene data show CDR1 as MNHEY and CDR2 as SMNVEV (reference sequence). This CDR3 reads CASSWGTGGHEQYF. The DNA of the CDR3 is TGTGCCAGCAGTTGGGGGACAGGGGGCCACGAGCAGTACTTC.

The chain recombines TRBV29-1 with TRBJ2-7; tentatively, D is TRBD2 (6 bases). The CDR3 runs 13 residues. The V end was cut by 3 bases, the J end by 1 base, with 10 bases between. Germline V gene data show CDR1 as SQVTM and CDR2 as ANQGSEA. The CDR3 loop reads CSVEGGKSYEQYF. The CDR3 DNA reads TGCAGCGTTGAGGGCGGGAAGTCCTACGAGCAGTACTTC.

Points on this clone: Other DNA variants within this sample encode the same CDR3. The chain joins TRBV15 to TRBJ1-1; the match to TRBD1 covers 7 bases. Germline V gene sequence: CDR1 LNHNV, CDR2 YYDKDF (reference sequence). The CDR3 extends over 14 amino acids. V shed 2 bases, J shed 5 bases, and the junction held 5 bases outside the gene matches. The CDR3 nucleotides read TGTGCCACCAGCAGACGACAGGGTGGGACTGAAGCTTTCTTT. It encodes CATSRRQGGTEAFF.

The chain joins TRBV28 to TRBJ2-7, with D possibly being TRBD2 (6 bases). Germline values: CDR1 MDHEN, CDR2 SYDVKM. The length of the CDR3 is 14 residues. V was shortened by 7 bases and J by 3 bases, with 16 bases between the two germline ends. The CDR3 DNA sequence: TGTGCCAGCAATCCCGATGGCGGGATCTACGAGCAGTACTTC. Residues: CASNPDGGIYEQYF.

The genes are TRBV5-6 and TRBJ2-7; no definite D call. Trimming shortened V by 4 bases and J by 5 bases, and 10 bases separated the two germline ends. This CDR3 is 12 amino acids long. CDR1 is SGHDT, CDR2 YYEEEE, per germline. CDR3 region: CASSVGTNEQYF. In DNA form, the CDR3 reads TGTGCCAGCAGCGTGGGAACTAACGAGCAGTACTTC.

The chain joins TRBV11-2 to TRBJ2-5; TRBD2 agrees at 10 bases. V was pared by 3 bases and J by 5 bases, with 6 bases of the junction left unmatched. Germline-derived CDR1 and CDR2 are SGHAT and FQNNGV. The CDR3 is made up of 15 amino acids. For the CDR3, the DNA is TGTGCCAGCAGCTTTAGACTAGCGGGTCAGGAGACCCAGTACTTC. The encoded protein is CASSFRLAGQETQYF.

The count of this clone is one. The chain employs TRBV4-3 and TRBJ2-7; D is undetermined. Germline loops: CDR1 LGHNA, CDR2 YSLEER. The CDR3 is made up of 13 amino acids. V was trimmed by 0 bases and J by 5 bases, leaving 8 bases between them. The CDR3 bases are TGCGCCAGCAGCCAAGAGTCGGTGGACGAGCAGTACTTC. Translating gives CASSQESVDEQYF.

J is TRBJ2-7 and V is TRBV7-2; 7 positions match TRBD1. With V trimmed by 4 bases and J by 3 bases, 6 bases remained unmatched. CDR1 and CDR2 from the germline V gene are SGHTA and FQGNSA. The CDR3 totals 14 residues. This CDR3 reads CASSSRQGGYEQYF. CDR3 nucleotides: TGTGCCAGCAGCTCCAGACAGGGCGGCTACGAGCAGTACTTC.

This clone was detected only once. The chain uses TRBV11-3 and TRBJ2-3; D remains ambiguous. Germline assignment: CDR1 SGHNT and CDR2 YENEEA. The V gene lost 6 bases and the J gene lost 2 bases, with 18 bases spanning the gap. The CDR3 has 16 residues. The CDR3 here is CASSLQPQVFTDTQYF. As DNA, the CDR3 is TGTGCCAGCAGTTTACAACCTCAGGTCTTCACAGATACGCAGTATTTT.

The J gene is TRBJ2-2, the V gene TRBV7-9; no definite D call. The ends were cut back, 8 bases at V and 0 bases at J, with 7 bases in the middle. The CDR3 sequence is 13 residues long. From germline, CDR1 is SEHNR and CDR2 FQNEAQ (reference sequence). CDR3 DNA sequence: TGTGCCAGCCCGAGCGCGAACACCGGGGAGCTGTTTTTT. Its protein product is CASPSANTGELFF.

The rearrangement joins TRBV19 to TRBJ2-7; no clear D gene. V lost 0 bases, J lost 3 bases, and 6 bases lay in between. Germline-derived CDR1 and CDR2 are LNHDA and SQIVND (reference sequence). This CDR3 has 13 amino acids. This chain's CDR3 is CASSIDAFYEQYF. The CDR3 nucleotides read TGTGCCAGTAGTATAGACGCATTCTACGAGCAGTACTTC.

This chain links TRBV5-1 with TRBJ1-2, with 10 positions matching TRBD1. Germline-derived CDR1 and CDR2 are SGHRS and YFSETQ. This CDR3 is built from 14 residues. The V and J ends lost 4 bases and 6 bases, in that order; junction bases with no gene match: 6. The CDR3 bases are TGCGCCAGCAGCAACCCCGGGACAGGGGATGGCTACACCTTC. Translating gives CASSNPGTGDGYTF. Full variable domain (remainder filled in from reference TRBV5-1 and TRBJ1-2): KAGVTQTPRYLIKTRGQQVTLSCSPISGHRSVSWYQQTPGQGLQFLFEYFSETQRNKGNFPGRFSGRQFSNSRSEMNVSTLELGDSALYLCASSNPGTGDGYTFGSGTRLTVV.

This chain joins TRBV14 and TRBJ2-2, with no clear D. Looked up from germline, CDR1 is SGHDN and CDR2 is FVKESK. The length of the CDR3 is 11 residues. The V gene lost 5 bases and the J gene lost 4 bases, with 2 bases spanning the gap. The CDR3, as DNA: TGTGCCAGCAGCATCACCGGGGAGCTGTTTTTT. It codes for CASSITGELFF.

The chain is built from TRBV9 and TRBJ2-7; 10 bases fit TRBD1. Trimming took 2 bases from V and 7 from J; bases not matched to a gene: 6. This CDR3 is 14 amino acids long. Germline assignment: CDR1 SGDLS and CDR2 YYNGEE. The CDR3 reads CASSVRDRGREQYF. The CDR3 region has the DNA TGTGCCAGCAGCGTCCGGGACAGGGGCAGGGAGCAGTACTTC.

This rearrangement joins TRBV14 to TRBJ2-1; D may be TRBD2 (6 bases). Trimming removed 3 bases at V and 5 bases at J, with 14 bases between. Germline CDR1 SGHDN, CDR2 FVKESK. This CDR3 contains 15 residues. The CDR3 spells CASSHRDSLNNEQFF. The CDR3 DNA reads TGTGCCAGCAGCCACCGGGACTCTCTCAACAATGAGCAGTTCTTC.

The chain combines TRBV5-4 with TRBJ2-7, with D maybe TRBD1 (5 bases). The ends were cut back, 4 bases at V and 3 bases at J, with 8 bases in the middle. CDR1 is SGHNT and CDR2 is YYREEE in the germline V gene (reference sequence). The CDR3 totals 12 residues. The DNA of the CDR3 is TGTGCCAGCAGCCCAGGGTTCTACGAGCAGTACTTC. This codes for CASSPGFYEQYF.

The chain has TRBV7-8 and TRBJ2-6; TRBD1 or TRBD2 may be the D gene (5 bases each). The CDR3 runs 20 residues. V lost 5 bases and J 0 bases, leaving 23 bases between the germline ends. CDR1 and CDR2 (germline): SGHVS, FQNEAQ. CDR3 residues: CASSPTTAPGRFSGANVLTF. In DNA form, the CDR3 reads TGTGCCAGCAGCCCAACTACAGCTCCGGGACGTTTCTCTGGGGCCAACGTCCTGACTTTC.

The CDR3 bases are TGTGCCAGCAGCTTAGTATCCGCGGGGGATGGCTACACCTTC. It is translated as CASSLVSAGDGYTF. The gene calls are TRBV11-2 and TRBJ1-2; possibly TRBD1 for D (5 bases). The germline V gene encodes CDR1 SGHAT and CDR2 FQNNGV. The CDR3 is made up of 14 amino acids. V was trimmed by 1 base and J by 6 bases, leaving 12 bases between them.

The CDR3, as DNA: TGTGCCAGCAGTACGGAAGGGAACACTGAAGCTTTCTTT. Translating gives CASSTEGNTEAFF. The gene calls are TRBV6-1 and TRBJ1-1; no definite D call. V was clipped by 5 bases and J by 1 base, with 8 bases between them. This CDR3 spans 13 amino acids. Germline CDR1 MNHNS, CDR2 SASEGT.

The rearrangement links TRBV9 to TRBJ2-6, with 7 bases that match TRBD1. Germline V gives CDR1 SGDLS, CDR2 YYNGEE. This CDR3 has 18 residues. V gave up 3 bases and J gave up 0 bases; unmatched junction bases: 9. DNA for the CDR3: TGTGCCAGCAGCGCCACAGGGGCTTCCAGCTCTGGGGCCAACGTCCTGACTTTC. It is translated as CASSATGASSSGANVLTF.

J is TRBJ1-1 and V is TRBV5-6; no firm D call. V was clipped by 2 bases and J by 5 bases, with 10 bases between them. CDR3 length: 13 residues. The germline CDR1 and CDR2 sequences are SGHDT and YYEEEE. Here the CDR3 reads CASSLARRTEAFF. The CDR3 DNA sequence: TGTGCCAGCAGCTTAGCCCGACGGACTGAAGCTTTCTTT.

The chain employs TRBV4-3 and TRBJ1-2, with unresolved D. The V gene lost 0 bases and the J gene lost 4 bases, with 12 bases spanning the gap. The CDR3 has 15 amino acids. CDR1 and CDR2 from the germline V gene are LGHNA and YSLEER. The CDR3 region is CASSQDRSDAYGYTF. The CDR3 nucleotides are TGCGCCAGCAGCCAAGATCGGAGTGACGCCTATGGCTACACCTTC.

The gene calls are TRBV27 and TRBJ2-7, with a possible D match to TRBD1 (5 bases). Germline loops: CDR1 MNHEY, CDR2 SMNVEV (reference sequence). CDR3 length equals 13 residues. V gave up 5 bases and J gave up 3 bases, with 11 bases separating them. CDR3 nucleotides: TGTGCCAGCAGTCCCAGGGCTCTCTACGAGCAGTACTTC. Protein product: CASSPRALYEQYF.

The V call is TRBV11-2, the J call TRBJ2-1; the match to TRBD1 covers 7 bases. With 4 bases clipped from V and 5 bases from J, the junction kept 8 bases outside the gene matches. Germline assignment: CDR1 SGHAT and CDR2 FQNNGV. This CDR3 has 15 amino acids. CDR3 protein: CASSSRDSQNNEQFF. DNA of the CDR3: TGTGCCAGCAGCTCGAGGGACAGCCAAAACAATGAGCAGTTCTTC.

This chain joins TRBV6-5 and TRBJ2-3; the D call may be TRBD1 or TRBD2 (5 bases each). Germline assignment: CDR1 MNHEY and CDR2 SVGAGI. The CDR3 is 14 residues long. V lost 4 bases to trimming and J lost 4 bases, with 12 bases between them. CDR3 bases: TGTGCCAGCAGTTCGGGAAGGGGCCCAGATACGCAGTATTTT. Amino acids: CASSSGRGPDTQYF.

The CDR3 DNA is TGTGCCAGCAGTCCACCGGGGTCGGGGCTCGACACCGGGGAGCTGTTTTTT. Translating it yields CASSPPGSGLDTGELFF. The chain is built from TRBV2 and TRBJ2-2; D might be TRBD1 or TRBD2, each matching 5 bases. Germline V gene lookup returns CDR1 SNHLY and CDR2 FYNNEI. The CDR3 length is 17 residues. The V end lost 5 bases, the J end lost 3 bases, and 19 bases lay between the germline ends.

A single count supports this clone. The V call is TRBV9, the J call TRBJ2-1; TRBD2 might be the D (8 bases). Germline V gene sequence: CDR1 SGDLS, CDR2 YYNGEE. The V and J ends lost 1 base and 9 bases respectively, with 29 bases between them. This CDR3 spans 19 amino acids. The CDR3 protein is CASSVPSGGQPGGFGEQFF. The CDR3 DNA is TGTGCCAGCAGCGTACCCTCAGGGGGTCAACCGGGAGGGTTCGGTGAGCAGTTCTTC.

The gene calls are TRBV7-3 and TRBJ2-1, with 10 bases fitting TRBD1. Trimming cost V 1 base and J 1 base; bases outside gene matches: 19. The germline CDR1 and CDR2 sequences are SGHTA and FQGTGA. The CDR3 is made up of 22 amino acids. This chain's CDR3 is CASSLRVLSRTGGGFSYNEQFF. The DNA of the CDR3 is TGTGCCAGCAGCTTAAGGGTACTCTCCAGGACAGGGGGTGGATTTTCCTACAATGAGCAGTTCTTC.

The gene calls are TRBV9 and TRBJ2-1; 7 bases agree with TRBD1. Per germline, CDR1 SGDLS and CDR2 YYNGEE. The CDR3 totals 16 residues. Losses at the gene ends were 3 bases for V and 2 bases for J; bases not matched to a gene: 8. The CDR3 spells CASSEWRQGAYNEQFF. The CDR3 nucleotides are TGTGCCAGCAGCGAGTGGAGACAGGGTGCCTACAATGAGCAGTTCTTC.